This T cell receptor beta chain was sequenced for a study of yellow fever vaccine responses in identical twins. The V gene's germline CDR1 is LNHNV and CDR2 YYDKDF (reference sequence). J was trimmed by 0 bases and V by 0 bases; bases with no gene match: 3. There are 16 residues in the CDR3. MiXCR, run by TCRdb on the RT-PCR reads, gives a single entry per CDR3 protein. The sample carries over 5,500 distinct CDR3 sequences, roughly 84% recorded once. The chain has TRBV15 and TRBJ2-7; 9 bases line up with TRBD1. This sequence originates from a woman under 30 who received the yellow fever vaccine. The input for sequencing was T cells from blood (PBMCs), unsorted or a sorted subset (not recorded which), taken before or after yellow fever vaccination (not recorded which). This chain's CDR3 is CATSRDRGQGSYEQYF. The CDR3 DNA is TGTGCCACCAGCAGAGATAGGGGACAGGGCTCCTACGAGCAGTACTTC.